The 21 T cell receptor beta chains below come from one sample, sequenced in a study of response to subunit inactivated influenza vaccine. TCRdb re-analysed the RT-PCR reads in MiXCR, keeping a single row per CDR3 protein. Of 550,000 to 800,000 distinct CDR3 sequences in the sample, approximately 13% were seen once. Sample: PBMCs from blood, taken less than 15 days before vaccination. These receptors all stem from a man aged 45-65 years who received an inactivated influenza vaccine.

Only a few counts were recorded for this clonotype. This rearrangement joins TRBV5-5 to TRBJ2-6, with D perhaps TRBD1 (7 bases). From germline, CDR1 is SGHKS and CDR2 YYEKEE (reference sequence). This CDR3 has 18 residues. Trimming took 3 bases from V and 0 from J, leaving 16 bases between them. The chain's CDR3 is CASSSWAGGNSGANVLTF. CDR3 bases: TGTGCCAGCAGCTCTTGGGCAGGGGGGAACTCTGGGGCCAACGTCCTGACTTTC.

This clonotype has just a few counts. The chain combines TRBV7-2 with TRBJ1-2; D is undetermined. The CDR3 spans 14 residues. From germline, CDR1 is SGHTA and CDR2 FQGNSA. Trimming cost V 1 base and J 7 bases, with 13 bases left between them. Here the CDR3 reads CASSLGFGRLGYTF. The CDR3 DNA reads as TGTGCCAGCAGCTTAGGTTTTGGGCGGCTTGGCTACACCTTC.

The chain combines TRBV15 with TRBJ2-7, with 7 bases matching TRBD1. Germline loops: CDR1 LNHNV, CDR2 YYDKDF (reference sequence). V lost 0 bases and J lost 3; bases outside the gene matches: 8. The CDR3 consists of 16 residues. The CDR3 is CATSRDFPGQHYEQYF. The CDR3 nucleotides read TGTGCCACCAGCAGAGATTTTCCGGGACAGCACTACGAGCAGTACTTC. Looking up the rest from reference TRBV15 and TRBJ2-7 gives the full variable domain: DAMVIQNPRYQVTQFGKPVTLSCSQTLNHNVMYWYQQKSSQAPKLLFHYYDKDFNNEADTPDNFQSRRPNTSFCFLDIRSPGLGDTAMYLCATSRDFPGQHYEQYFGPGTRLTVT.

As for this clonotype: One end of the junction varies from germline; a read error may be responsible. V gene TRBV2 combines with J gene TRBJ2-1; D possibly corresponds to TRBD2 (5 bases). The CDR3 contains 14 residues. Germline CDR1 SNHLY, CDR2 FYNNEI. The CDR3 DNA follows: TGTGCCAGCAGTGAAGCGCTTCGGGGAAAAGGTCTTGTCTTC. Protein product: CASSEALRGKGLVF.

This chain uses TRBV6-5 with TRBJ2-1; TRBD1 aligns across 9 bases. V gave up 5 bases and J gave up 15 bases; unmatched junction bases: 8. The CDR3 has 12 residues. Germline V gene sequence: CDR1 MNHEY, CDR2 SVGAGI. The CDR3 DNA sequence: TGTGCCAGCAGTCATAACCGGGACAGGGTGTTCTTC. This codes for CASSHNRDRVFF.

V gene TRBV5-1 combines with J gene TRBJ1-2; D call uncertain. Germline assignment: CDR1 SGHRS and CDR2 YFSETQ. Trimming removed 0 bases from V and 8 bases from J, with 14 bases in between. This CDR3 is built from 14 residues. The CDR3 DNA reads TGCGCCAGCAGCTTGGTTCAGTCTACCGGCGGCTACACCTTC. It is translated as CASSLVQSTGGYTF.

The genes are TRBV10-2 and TRBJ2-5, with 9 bases fitting TRBD2. V lost 3 bases to trimming and J lost 2 bases; unmatched junction nucleotides: 1. The germline V gene encodes CDR1 WSHSY and CDR2 SAAADI. The CDR3 has 14 residues. In DNA, the CDR3 is TGCGCCAGCAGTGACGCGGGGGGGCAAGAGACCCAGTACTTC. Amino acids: CASSDAGGQETQYF.

This clonotype was detected a few times. The rearrangement uses TRBV2 and TRBJ2-3; no definite D call. The ends were cut back, 3 bases at V and 6 bases at J, with 13 bases in the middle. The V gene's germline CDR1 is SNHLY and CDR2 FYNNEI. The CDR3 sequence is 14 residues long. The CDR3 is CASSDWVVADTQYF. CDR3 nucleotides: TGTGCCAGCAGTGATTGGGTGGTTGCGGATACGCAGTATTTT. Drawing the rest from reference TRBV2 and TRBJ2-3, the complete variable domain is EPEVTQTPSHQVTQMGQEVILRCVPISNHLYFYWYRQILGQKVEFLVSFYNNEISEKSEIFDDQFSVERPDGSNFTLKIRSTKLEDSAMYFCASSDWVVADTQYFGPGTRLTVL.

This clonotype was seen a handful of times. The genes are TRBV7-9 and TRBJ2-7; 12 bases align to TRBD2. Looked up from germline, CDR1 is SEHNR and CDR2 is FQNEAQ (reference sequence). The CDR3 contains 14 residues. J lost 4 bases, V lost 11 bases, and 9 bases had no gene match. Here the CDR3 DNA reads TGTGCCGAGTCGGGACTAGCGGGCGGTTACGAGCAGTACTTC. Encoded protein: CAESGLAGGYEQYF.

Regarding this clonotype: A read error may explain this, as a much larger clone is one base away. This rearrangement joins TRBV12-3 or TRBV12-4 to TRBJ1-2; 7 nucleotides line up with TRBD1. V shed 5 bases and J 4 bases; nucleotides not matched to a gene: 4. This CDR3 is 13 amino acids long. The CDR3 loop is CASSVRDSYGYTF. CDR3 nucleotides: TGTGCCAGCAGTGTCCGGGACAGCTATGGCTACACCTTC.

The table lists this clonotype with a few counts. The chain has TRBV5-6 and TRBJ2-1; 13 nucleotides agree with TRBD2. Trimming cost V 6 bases and J 6 bases; bases outside gene matches: 3. Germline assignment: CDR1 SGHDT and CDR2 YYEEEE. The CDR3 contains 14 residues. This CDR3 is CASITSGRVNEQFF. The DNA for the CDR3 is TGTGCCAGCATAACTAGCGGGAGGGTCAATGAGCAGTTCTTC.

This clonotype was seen a few times. The CDR3 region is CASSRTVPGELFF. CDR3 nucleotide sequence: TGCGCCAGCAGCCGAACAGTTCCCGGGGAGCTGTTTTTT. The chain links TRBV4-3 to TRBJ2-2; D remains unclear. Germline loops: CDR1 LGHNA, CDR2 YSLEER. Trimming took off 4 bases at V and 6 bases at J, with 9 bases between the two ends. The CDR3 has 13 residues.

This clonotype was counted at least ten times. The rearrangement links TRBV12-3 or TRBV12-4 to TRBJ1-1; D not resolved. CDR3 size: 12 residues. V was trimmed by 6 bases and J by 5 bases, leaving 10 bases between them. This CDR3 reads CASSLVWTEAFF. DNA of the CDR3: TGTGCCAGCAGCCTCGTCTGGACTGAAGCTTTCTTT.

J is TRBJ1-6 and V is TRBV20-1, with TRBD1 identical over 9 bases. Germline-derived CDR1 and CDR2 are DFQATT and SNEGSKA (reference sequence). Trimming removed 4 bases from V and 14 bases from J; junction bases left unmatched: 6. This CDR3 has 12 residues. The CDR3 coding sequence is TGCAGTGCTACGGGACAGGGTAATGCCCTCCACTTT. Encoded protein: CSATGQGNALHF.

This clonotype has more than one count but fewer than ten. The chain is built from TRBV7-9 and TRBJ2-3; 8 positions match TRBD1. The V segment lost 1 base and the J segment 8 bases; nucleotides outside the gene matches: 5. There are 14 residues in the CDR3. Germline V gives CDR1 SEHNR, CDR2 FQNEAQ (reference sequence). CDR3 nucleotide sequence: TGTGCCAGCAGCTTAGGGACAGGGAGTGTTACGCAGTATTTT. Encoded protein: CASSLGTGSVTQYF.

CDR3 region: CASKTGNTEAFF. CDR3 bases: TGTGCCAGCAAAACAGGGAACACTGAAGCTTTCTTT. The V gene is TRBV6-2 or TRBV6-3, the J gene TRBJ1-1, with D maybe TRBD1 (5 bases). The germline V and J ends were trimmed by 7 bases and 1 base, with 7 bases remaining between them. The CDR3 has 12 amino acids. The germline CDR1 and CDR2 sequences are MNHEY and SVGEGT.

V is TRBV7-2 and J is TRBJ1-6; D is possibly TRBD1 (5 bases). Germline V lookup: CDR1 SGHTA, CDR2 FQGNSA. The CDR3 spans 17 residues. V gave up 5 bases and J gave up 0 bases, with 14 bases separating them. CDR3 coding DNA: TGTGCCAGCAGCACCCCGAAGGGGAGCTCCTATAATTCACCCCTCCACTTT. This codes for CASSTPKGSSYNSPLHF.

The table lists this clonotype with many counts. This sequence joins TRBV6-1 and TRBJ2-7, with 7 bases that match TRBD1. Per germline, CDR1 MNHNS and CDR2 SASEGT. This CDR3 comprises 13 residues. V shed 6 bases, J shed 4 bases, and the junction held 6 bases outside the gene matches. As DNA, the CDR3 is TGTGCCAGCAGCCCCCGGACAGGTTACGAGCAGTACTTC. Protein: CASSPRTGYEQYF.

This clonotype occurred a few times. J is TRBJ2-5 and V is TRBV18; the D call may be TRBD1 or TRBD2 (5 bases each). V was shortened by 7 bases and J by 0 bases, with 15 bases between the two germline ends. CDR3 length equals 15 residues. The germline gives CDR1 KGHSH, CDR2 LQKENI. CDR3 protein: CASWDDEADQETQYF. The CDR3 region has the DNA TGTGCCAGCTGGGACGACGAAGCGGACCAAGAGACCCAGTACTTC.

The chain couples TRBV28 to TRBJ2-6, with D unclear. Trimming took 8 bases from V and 1 from J, leaving 12 bases between them. Per germline, CDR1 MDHEN and CDR2 SYDVKM. This CDR3 is built from 15 residues. The CDR3 bases are TGTGCCAGCGCGGTCGGGTTTTCTGGGGCCAACGTCCTGACTTTC. Protein product: CASAVGFSGANVLTF.

This chain connects TRBV28 to TRBJ2-3; 10 positions match TRBD2. CDR3 length: 17 amino acids. The germline gives CDR1 MDHEN, CDR2 SYDVKM. Trimming took 3 bases from V and 0 from J; bases not matched to a gene: 6. The CDR3 coding sequence is TGTGCCAGCAGTTTGCTAGCGGGAGTGGCTAGCACAGATACGCAGTATTTT. It specifies CASSLLAGVASTDTQYF.